This TCR beta chain was identified in a study of cytomegalovirus exposure and HLA in healthy donors. This table comes from immunoSEQ multiplex PCR, and its TCRdb copy is limited to in-frame clones, with some not included. The data contain 200,000 to 250,000 clones, around 78% of them seen just once; the ten biggest clones take up roughly 5.4%. The CDR3 sequence is 13 residues long. Trimming pared 6 bases from V and 8 bases from J, leaving 14 bases between. Germline V gene lookup returns CDR1 SNHLY and CDR2 FYNNEI. The clonotype was recovered from a woman younger than 30 in good health and CMV-seronegative. This chain connects TRBV2 to TRBJ2-1; tentatively, D is TRBD2 (5 bases). Sequencing input: PBMCs. Here the CDR3 DNA reads TGTGCCAGCAGCCGTGTGAGGGTCGATGAGCAGTTCTTC. Translating gives CASSRVRVDEQFF.